This section outlines one T cell receptor beta chain sequence together with its context. Clones were sequenced by immunoSEQ multiplex PCR, and TCRdb holds only the in-frame ones, with some missing. Altogether approximately 56,000 clones are present, about 87% being singletons, with the ten largest covering more than 1.5%. This specimen belongs to a study of OX40 agonist ivuxolimab in advanced cancers. Whole-study context: Participants, approximately 81% male, averaged roughly 59 years of age, ranging from about 23 to 80. Antecedent anti-PD-1, anti-PD-L1 or anti-CTLA-4 therapy was permissible, with around 41% having received some.

Germline V gene lookup returns CDR1 MNHNS and CDR2 SASEGT. This CDR3 contains 13 residues. V lost 6 bases and J 6 bases, leaving 14 bases between the germline ends. This clonotype was obtained from an adult with an advanced solid tumor such as melanoma, head and neck, liver or kidney cancer. The source was CD4+ or CD8+ T cells sorted from blood, collected in a trial of the OX40 agonist ivuxolimab. The chain combines TRBV6-1 with TRBJ1-1; a possible D gene is TRBD1 (6 bases). The CDR3 DNA follows: TGTGCCAGCAGGACACAGGGACCCCCTGAAGCTTTCTTT. Its protein product is CASRTQGPPEAFF.